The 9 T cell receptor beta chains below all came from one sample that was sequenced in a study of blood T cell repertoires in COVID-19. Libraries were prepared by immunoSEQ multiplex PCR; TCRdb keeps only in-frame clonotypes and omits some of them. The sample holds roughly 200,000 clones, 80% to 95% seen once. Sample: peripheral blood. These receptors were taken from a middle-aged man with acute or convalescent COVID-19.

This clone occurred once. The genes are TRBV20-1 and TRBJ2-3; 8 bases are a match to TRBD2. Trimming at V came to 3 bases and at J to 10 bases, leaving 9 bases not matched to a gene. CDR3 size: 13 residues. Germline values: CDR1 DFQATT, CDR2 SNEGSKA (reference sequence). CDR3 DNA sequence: TGCAGTGCTAGTTTGCGGGAGGTATTTTCGCAGTATTTT. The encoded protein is CSASLREVFSQYF.

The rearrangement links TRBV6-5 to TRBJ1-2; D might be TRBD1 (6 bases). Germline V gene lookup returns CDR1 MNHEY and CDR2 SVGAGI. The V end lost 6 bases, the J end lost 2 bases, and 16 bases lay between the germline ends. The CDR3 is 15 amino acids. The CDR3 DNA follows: TGTGCCAGCAGCAAACAGGGTTTAGGCAACTATGGCTACACCTTC. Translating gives CASSKQGLGNYGYTF.

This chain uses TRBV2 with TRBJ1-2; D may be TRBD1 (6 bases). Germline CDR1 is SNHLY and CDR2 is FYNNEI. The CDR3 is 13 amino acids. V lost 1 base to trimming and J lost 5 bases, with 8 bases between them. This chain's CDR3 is CASSEGTVYGYTF. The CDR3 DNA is TGTGCCAGCAGTGAAGGGACAGTTTATGGCTACACCTTC.

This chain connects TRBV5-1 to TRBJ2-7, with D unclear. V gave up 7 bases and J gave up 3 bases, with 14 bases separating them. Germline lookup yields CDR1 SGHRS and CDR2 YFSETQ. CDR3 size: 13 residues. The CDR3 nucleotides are TGCGCCAGCGCGATAGACACCGACTACGAGCAGTACGTC. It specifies CASAIDTDYEQYV.

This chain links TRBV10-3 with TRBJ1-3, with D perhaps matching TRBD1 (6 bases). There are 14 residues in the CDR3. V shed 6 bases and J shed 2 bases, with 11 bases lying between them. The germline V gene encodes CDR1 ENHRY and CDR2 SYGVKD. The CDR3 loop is CAISPGAPGNTIYF. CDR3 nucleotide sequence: TGTGCCATCAGCCCAGGGGCACCTGGAAACACCATATATTTT.

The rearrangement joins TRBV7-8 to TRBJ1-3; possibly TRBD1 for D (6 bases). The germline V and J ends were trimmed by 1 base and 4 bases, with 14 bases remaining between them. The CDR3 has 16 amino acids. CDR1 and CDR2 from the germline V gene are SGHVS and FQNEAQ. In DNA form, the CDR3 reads TGTGCCAGCAGCTTAGGGTACAGGGTTGCAGGAAACACCATATATTTT. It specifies CASSLGYRVAGNTIYF.

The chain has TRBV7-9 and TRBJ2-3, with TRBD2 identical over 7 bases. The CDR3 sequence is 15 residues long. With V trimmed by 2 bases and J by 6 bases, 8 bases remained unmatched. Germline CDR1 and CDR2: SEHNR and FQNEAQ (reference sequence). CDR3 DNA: TGTGCCAGCAGCTTAATAAGGGAGGGTGGGGATACGCAGTATTTT. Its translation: CASSLIREGGDTQYF.

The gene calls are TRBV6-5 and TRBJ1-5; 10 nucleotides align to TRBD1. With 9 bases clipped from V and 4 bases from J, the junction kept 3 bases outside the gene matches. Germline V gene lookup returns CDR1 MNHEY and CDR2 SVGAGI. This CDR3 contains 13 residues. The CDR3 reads CASTGQGNQPQHF. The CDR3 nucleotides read TGTGCCAGTACGGGACAGGGGAATCAGCCCCAGCATTTT.

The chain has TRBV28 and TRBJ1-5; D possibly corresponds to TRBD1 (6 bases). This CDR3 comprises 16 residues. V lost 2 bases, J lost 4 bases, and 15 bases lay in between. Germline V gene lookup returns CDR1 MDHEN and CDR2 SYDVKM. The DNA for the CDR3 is TGTGCCAGCAGTTTAATGGGGGGGCCGTCAAATCAGCCCCAGCATTTT. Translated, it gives CASSLMGGPSNQPQHF.